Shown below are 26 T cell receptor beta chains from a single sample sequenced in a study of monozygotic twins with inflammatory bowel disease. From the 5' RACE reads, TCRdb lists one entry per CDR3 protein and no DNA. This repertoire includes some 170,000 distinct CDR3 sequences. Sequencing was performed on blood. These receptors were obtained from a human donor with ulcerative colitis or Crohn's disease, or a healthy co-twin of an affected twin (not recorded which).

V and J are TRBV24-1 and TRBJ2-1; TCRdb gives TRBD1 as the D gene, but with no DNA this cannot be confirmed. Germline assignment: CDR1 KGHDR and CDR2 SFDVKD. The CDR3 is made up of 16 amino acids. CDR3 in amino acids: CATSDSGQGAYNEQFF.

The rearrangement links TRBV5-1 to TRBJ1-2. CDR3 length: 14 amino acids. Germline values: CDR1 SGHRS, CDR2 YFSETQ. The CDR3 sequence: CASSLFGPSDGYTF.

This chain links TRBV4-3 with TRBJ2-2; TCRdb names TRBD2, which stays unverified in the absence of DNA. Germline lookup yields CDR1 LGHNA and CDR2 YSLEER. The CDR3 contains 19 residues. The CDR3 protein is CASSQASGTSGLDTGELFF.

The chain's CDR3 is CASSLSGTGKGYTF. This chain joins TRBV3-1 and TRBJ1-2; TCRdb designates TRBD1, a call that cannot be tested without DNA. The germline V gene encodes CDR1 LGHDT and CDR2 YNNKEL (reference sequence). CDR3 length: 14 amino acids.

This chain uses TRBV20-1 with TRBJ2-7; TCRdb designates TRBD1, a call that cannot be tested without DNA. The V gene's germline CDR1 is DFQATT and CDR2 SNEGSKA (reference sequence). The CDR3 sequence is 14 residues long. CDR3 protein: CSARDAPRVYEQYF.

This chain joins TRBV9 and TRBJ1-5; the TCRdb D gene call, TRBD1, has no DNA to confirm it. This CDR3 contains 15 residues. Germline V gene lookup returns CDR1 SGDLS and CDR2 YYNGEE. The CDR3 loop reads CASSIGTGLNQPQHF.

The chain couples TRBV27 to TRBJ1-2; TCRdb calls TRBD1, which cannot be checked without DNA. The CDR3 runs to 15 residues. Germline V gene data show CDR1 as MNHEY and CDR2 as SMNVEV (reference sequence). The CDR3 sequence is CASSLSVKGDYGYTF.

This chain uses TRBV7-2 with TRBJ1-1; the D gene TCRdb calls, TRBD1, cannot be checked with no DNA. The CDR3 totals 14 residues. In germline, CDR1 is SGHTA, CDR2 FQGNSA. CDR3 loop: CAGRSGVQYTEAFF.

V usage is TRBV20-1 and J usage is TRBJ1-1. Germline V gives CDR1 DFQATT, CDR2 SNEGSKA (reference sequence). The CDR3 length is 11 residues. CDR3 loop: CSARLGTEAFF.

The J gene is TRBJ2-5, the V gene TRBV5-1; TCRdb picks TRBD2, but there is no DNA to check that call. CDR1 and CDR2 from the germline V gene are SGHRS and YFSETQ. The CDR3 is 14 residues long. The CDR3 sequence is CASSMGPPQGTQYF.

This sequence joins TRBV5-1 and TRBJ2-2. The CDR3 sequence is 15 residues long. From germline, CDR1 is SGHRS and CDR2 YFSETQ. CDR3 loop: CASSLAEQNTGELFF.

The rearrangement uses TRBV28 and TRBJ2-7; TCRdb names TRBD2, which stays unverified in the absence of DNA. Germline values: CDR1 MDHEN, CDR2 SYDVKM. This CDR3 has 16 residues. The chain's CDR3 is CASSLRTSGGGNEQYF.

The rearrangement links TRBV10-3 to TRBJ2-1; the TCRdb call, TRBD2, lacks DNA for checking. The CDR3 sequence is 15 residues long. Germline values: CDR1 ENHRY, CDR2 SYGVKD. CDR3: CAIRASELAGVEQFF.

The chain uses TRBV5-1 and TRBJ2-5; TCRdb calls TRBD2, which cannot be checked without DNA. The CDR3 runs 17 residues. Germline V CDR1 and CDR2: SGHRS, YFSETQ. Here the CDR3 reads CASSSGLAGGKEETQYF.

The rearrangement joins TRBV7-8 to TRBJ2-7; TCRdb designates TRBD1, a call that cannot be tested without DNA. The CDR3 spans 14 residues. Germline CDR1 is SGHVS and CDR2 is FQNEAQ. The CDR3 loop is CASSLVDGGYEQYF.

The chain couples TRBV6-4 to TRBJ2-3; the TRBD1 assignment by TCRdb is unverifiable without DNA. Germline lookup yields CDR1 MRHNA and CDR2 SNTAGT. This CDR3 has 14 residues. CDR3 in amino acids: CASSAQPSTDTQYF.

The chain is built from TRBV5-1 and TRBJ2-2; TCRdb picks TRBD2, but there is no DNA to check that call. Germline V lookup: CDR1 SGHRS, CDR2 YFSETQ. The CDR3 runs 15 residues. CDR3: CASSLGLAGTGELFF. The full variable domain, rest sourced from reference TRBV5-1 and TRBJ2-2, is KAGVTQTPRYLIKTRGQQVTLSCSPISGHRSVSWYQQTPGQGLQFLFEYFSETQRNKGNFPGRFSGRQFSNSRSEMNVSTLELGDSALYLCASSLGLAGTGELFFGEGSRLTVL.

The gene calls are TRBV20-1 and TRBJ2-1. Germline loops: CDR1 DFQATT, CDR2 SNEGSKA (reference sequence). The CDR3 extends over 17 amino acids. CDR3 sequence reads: CSASRPLAGVTYNEQFF.

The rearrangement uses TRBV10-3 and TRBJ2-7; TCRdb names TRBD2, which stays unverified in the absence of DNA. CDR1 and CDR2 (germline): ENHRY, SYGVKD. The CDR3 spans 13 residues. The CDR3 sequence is CAISERGESKQYF.

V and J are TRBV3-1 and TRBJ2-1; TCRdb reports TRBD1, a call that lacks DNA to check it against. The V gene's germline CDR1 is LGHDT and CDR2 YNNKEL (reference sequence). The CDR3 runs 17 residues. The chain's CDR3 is CASSQDLRGGSYNEQFF.

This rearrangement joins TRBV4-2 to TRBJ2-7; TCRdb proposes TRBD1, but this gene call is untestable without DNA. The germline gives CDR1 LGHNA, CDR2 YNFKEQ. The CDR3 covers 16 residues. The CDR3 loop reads CASSQDRGGGGYEQYF.

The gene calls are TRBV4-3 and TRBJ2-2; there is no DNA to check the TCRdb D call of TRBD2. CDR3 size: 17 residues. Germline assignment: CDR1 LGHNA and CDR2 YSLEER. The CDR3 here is CASSQDISGRDTGELFF.

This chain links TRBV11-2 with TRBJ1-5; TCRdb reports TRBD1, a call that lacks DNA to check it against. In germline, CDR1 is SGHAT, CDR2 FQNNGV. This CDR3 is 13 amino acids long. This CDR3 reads CASSPDNDQPQHF. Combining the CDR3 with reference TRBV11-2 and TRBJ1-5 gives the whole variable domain EAGVAQSPRYKIIEKRQSVAFWCNPISGHATLYWYQQILGQGPKLLIQFQNNGVVDDSQLPKDRFSAERLKGVDSTLKIQPAKLEDSAVYLCASSPDNDQPQHFGDGTRLSIL.

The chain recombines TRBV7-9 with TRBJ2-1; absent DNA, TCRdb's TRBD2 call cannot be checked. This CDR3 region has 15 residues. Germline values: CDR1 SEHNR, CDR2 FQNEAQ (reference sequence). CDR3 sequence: CASSPGLAGRTEQFF.

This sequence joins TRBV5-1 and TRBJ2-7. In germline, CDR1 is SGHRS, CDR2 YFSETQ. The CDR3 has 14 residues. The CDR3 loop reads CASSWGPQSYEQYF.

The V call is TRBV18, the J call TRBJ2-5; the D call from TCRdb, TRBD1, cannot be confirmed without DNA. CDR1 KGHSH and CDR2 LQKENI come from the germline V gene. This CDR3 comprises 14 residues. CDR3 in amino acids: CASSPTRKGETQYF.